These 25 T cell receptor beta chains share one sample of origin, sequenced in a study of blood T cell repertoires in COVID-19. TCRdb's copy holds only in-frame clones and misses some; the assay was immunoSEQ multiplex PCR. The sample shows approximately 270,000 clones, about nine tenths of them seen only once. Sequenced input: peripheral blood. The source of these receptors is a woman under 40 with COVID-19, enrolled during active disease.

This clone appeared once. The chain carries TRBV18 and TRBJ2-3; no clear D gene. The germline V gene encodes CDR1 KGHSH and CDR2 LQKENI. Trimming took off 4 bases at V and 2 bases at J, with 7 bases between the two ends. The CDR3 contains 13 residues. The CDR3 DNA is TGTGCCAGCTCACGAGAAACCACAGATACGCAGTATTTT. This gives the protein CASSRETTDTQYF.

The rearrangement uses TRBV19 and TRBJ1-1, with a tentative D call TRBD1 (5 bases). V lost 7 bases and J lost 1, with 10 bases in between. Per the germline V gene, CDR1 is LNHDA and CDR2 is SQIVND (reference sequence). The CDR3 sequence is 13 residues long. The CDR3 is CASTPGPNTEAFF. For the CDR3, the DNA is TGTGCCAGTACCCCAGGGCCGAACACTGAAGCTTTCTTT.

The chain carries TRBV4-3 and TRBJ1-1; the match to TRBD1 covers 7 bases. This CDR3 is 14 amino acids long. The germline CDR1 and CDR2 sequences are LGHNA and YSLEER. V shed 4 bases and J 11 bases; nucleotides not matched to a gene: 13. The CDR3 loop reads CASSRGQNNARAFF. Written as DNA, the CDR3 is TGCGCCAGCAGCCGGGGACAGAATAACGCCCGGGCTTTCTTT.

Written as DNA, the CDR3 is TGCGCCAGCAGCCAAGATCCACTACAAGAGACCCAGTACTTC. Encoded protein: CASSQDPLQETQYF. The rearrangement links TRBV4-1 to TRBJ2-5; D is unresolved. CDR3 size: 14 residues. Trimming left V 0 bases short and J 2 bases short, with 7 bases between. Germline-derived CDR1 and CDR2 are MGHRA and YSYEKL.

The J gene is TRBJ2-2, the V gene TRBV2, with 14 bases matching TRBD2. This CDR3 is 17 amino acids long. The germline gives CDR1 SNHLY, CDR2 FYNNEI. Germline trimming cut 6 bases from V and 2 bases from J; bases unmatched to any gene: 5. CDR3 bases: TGTGCCAGCAGAGGACTAGCGGGGGGTCTTAACACCGGGGAGCTGTTTTTT. It codes for CASRGLAGGLNTGELFF. Together with reference TRBV2 and TRBJ2-2, the CDR3 gives the full variable domain: EPEVTQTPSHQVTQMGQEVILRCVPISNHLYFYWYRQILGQKVEFLVSFYNNEISEKSEIFDDQFSVERPDGSNFTLKIRSTKLEDSAMYFCASRGLAGGLNTGELFFGEGSRLTVL.

This rearrangement joins TRBV27 to TRBJ2-4; 12 bases fit TRBD2. The CDR3 is made up of 17 amino acids. V was clipped by 6 bases and J by 1 base; unmatched bases: 7. The germline V gene has CDR1 MNHEY and CDR2 SMNVEV (reference sequence). This chain's CDR3 is CASRPSGGGWAKNIQYF. CDR3 in DNA: TGTGCCAGCAGGCCTAGCGGGGGGGGTTGGGCCAAAAACATTCAGTACTTC.

This clone was seen only once. The V call is TRBV5-1, the J call TRBJ2-3, with 11 bases matching TRBD2. Per germline, CDR1 SGHRS and CDR2 YFSETQ. After removal of 5 bases from V and 0 bases from J, the junction contained 11 bases not matched to a gene. The CDR3 has 18 amino acids. The CDR3 coding sequence is TGCGCCAGCAGTCTTGCCCTAGCGGGGGGCTCTAGCACAGATACGCAGTATTTT. It codes for CASSLALAGGSSTDTQYF.

The chain is built from TRBV16 and TRBJ2-5, with D unresolved. CDR3 length equals 12 residues. CDR1 and CDR2 from the germline V gene are KGHSY and FQNENV. V lost 1 base to trimming and J lost 5 bases, with 5 bases between them. DNA for the CDR3: TGTGCCAGCAGCCAATTTCTCGAGACCCAGTACTTC. This codes for CASSQFLETQYF.

Only a few counts were recorded for this clone. This sequence joins TRBV29-1 and TRBJ2-2; the match to TRBD2 covers 7 bases. The trim removed 7 bases at V and 9 bases at J, leaving 17 bases unmatched. Germline V gene lookup returns CDR1 SQVTM and CDR2 ANQGSEA. This CDR3 is 15 amino acids long. The CDR3 is CSAVGGGRVSRELFF. The CDR3 DNA reads as TGCAGCGCTGTGGGGGGAGGGCGTGTTAGCCGGGAGCTGTTTTTT.

The V call is TRBV7-8, the J call TRBJ1-6; D perhaps matches TRBD1 (6 bases). Trimming took 5 bases from V and 6 from J, leaving 14 bases between them. The CDR3 is 15 amino acids. Looked up from germline, CDR1 is SGHVS and CDR2 is FQNEAQ. The CDR3 loop is CASSRVGDTNSPLHF. In DNA form, the CDR3 reads TGTGCCAGCAGCCGAGTGGGGGACACTAATTCACCCCTCCACTTT.

The CDR3 reads CASSLGERWGQPRGTEAFF. The CDR3 DNA follows: TGCGCCAGCAGCTTGGGGGAGCGTTGGGGCCAACCAAGGGGGACTGAAGCTTTCTTT. The chain uses TRBV5-1 and TRBJ1-1; D perhaps matches TRBD1 (6 bases). The length of the CDR3 is 19 residues. V lost 0 bases and J lost 5, with 26 bases in between. The germline V gene has CDR1 SGHRS and CDR2 YFSETQ.

This clone was observed many times. This rearrangement joins TRBV6-2 or TRBV6-3 to TRBJ2-3, with D possibly being TRBD2 (5 bases). From germline, CDR1 is MNHEY and CDR2 SVGEGT. The ends were cut back, 5 bases at V and 0 bases at J, with 9 bases in the middle. The CDR3 is made up of 14 amino acids. CDR3 in DNA: TGTGCCAGCAGTATTGGACTCAGCACAGATACGCAGTATTTT. Translating it yields CASSIGLSTDTQYF.

The chain is built from TRBV5-6 and TRBJ2-1; D gene ambiguous. The CDR3 runs 15 residues. With 4 bases removed from V and 9 bases from J, the gap between germline ends came to 20 bases. From germline, CDR1 is SGHDT and CDR2 YYEEEE. The CDR3 reads CASSPWVLATGEQFF. CDR3 coding DNA: TGTGCCAGCAGCCCCTGGGTCTTAGCAACGGGTGAGCAGTTCTTC.

This clone has more than one count but fewer than ten. Other DNA sequences from this sample encode an identical CDR3 as well. The chain joins TRBV6-4 to TRBJ2-1; 11 nucleotides match TRBD2. This CDR3 region has 15 residues. Germline CDR1 is MRHNA and CDR2 is SNTAGT. V lost 3 bases and J lost 6; bases outside the gene matches: 4. DNA for the CDR3: TGTGCCAGCAGTGAGGGGACTAGCGGCTCCAATGAGCAGTTCTTC. Translated: CASSEGTSGSNEQFF.

The chain employs TRBV7-2 and TRBJ2-1, with 7 bases matching TRBD1. The CDR3 contains 18 residues. Germline lookup yields CDR1 SGHTA and CDR2 FQGNSA. The V segment lost 5 bases and the J segment 5 bases; nucleotides outside the gene matches: 18. The CDR3 loop is CASSPRVRAGGKNNEQFF. The DNA for the CDR3 is TGTGCCAGCAGCCCTCGGGTTCGGGCAGGGGGTAAGAACAATGAGCAGTTCTTC.

The V call is TRBV3-1 (or the pseudogene TRBV3-2), the J call TRBJ1-2; 7 bases align to TRBD1. V trimming: 8 bases; J trimming: 4 bases; junction bases outside the gene matches: 10. The length of the CDR3 is 14 residues. In germline, CDR1 is LGHDT, CDR2 YNNKEL (reference sequence). This CDR3 reads CASFSPGGTYGYTF. CDR3 DNA: TGTGCCAGCTTTAGTCCAGGGGGGACCTATGGCTACACCTTC.

The chain has TRBV18 and TRBJ1-1; 8 nucleotides match TRBD1. The CDR3 loop spans 16 amino acids. Germline V lookup: CDR1 KGHSH, CDR2 LQKENI. V lost 3 bases and J lost 1; bases outside the gene matches: 7. Here the CDR3 DNA reads TGTGCCAGCTCACCCGGATCCGGACAGGGGAACACTGAAGCTTTCTTT. This translates into CASSPGSGQGNTEAFF.

The chain links TRBV15 to TRBJ2-3; 12 bases fit TRBD2. Germline assignment: CDR1 LNHNV and CDR2 YYDKDF (reference sequence). The CDR3 has 20 amino acids. The J segment lost 5 bases and the V segment lost 3 bases, leaving 18 bases of the junction unmatched. CDR3 nucleotides: TGTGCCACCAGCAGCGGGAGGGTACTAGCGGGGGGCCTGCCGGGAGATACGCAGTATTTT. It codes for CATSSGRVLAGGLPGDTQYF.

The rearrangement links TRBV5-1 to TRBJ2-3, with D maybe TRBD2 (6 bases). The CDR3 consists of 15 residues. Between the trimmed V and J ends, which lost 4 bases and 0 bases, there was a span of 12 bases. Germline CDR1 SGHRS, CDR2 YFSETQ. The DNA of the CDR3 is TGCGCCAGCAGCGGCCCGGGAGAGAGCACAGATACGCAGTATTTT. Translating gives CASSGPGESTDTQYF.

V and J are TRBV11-2 and TRBJ1-6; D gene unclear. CDR3 length equals 19 residues. Trimming pared 5 bases from V and 0 bases from J, leaving 20 bases between. CDR1 SGHAT and CDR2 FQNNGV come from the germline V gene. The CDR3 sequence: CASSPSTRRVSSYNSPLHF. Here the CDR3 DNA reads TGTGCCAGCAGCCCGTCAACTAGACGTGTGAGCTCCTATAATTCACCCCTCCACTTT.

V and J are TRBV21-1 and TRBJ2-7; TRBD2, the D gene given by the table, was not confirmed from the DNA. TRBV21-1 is flagged as a pseudogene. The CDR3 contains 16 residues. CDR3 sequence (DNA): TGTGCCAGCAGTTACCCAGGACTAGCGGGAGGGCCTGGGCAGTACGTC. Translated, it gives CASSYPGLAGGPGQYV.

The V call is TRBV6-5, the J call TRBJ1-3, with 9 bases aligning to TRBD1. The CDR3 length is 14 residues. In germline, CDR1 is MNHEY, CDR2 SVGAGI. The ends lost 6 bases at V and 10 bases at J; junction bases unmatched: 10. The chain's CDR3 is CASRSPGQGGTIYF. As DNA, the CDR3 is TGTGCCAGCAGGTCGCCGGGACAGGGTGGGACCATATATTTT.

The gene calls are TRBV4-1 and TRBJ1-6, with 8 bases matching TRBD1. The junction had 11 bases not matched to a gene; V was cut back by 2 bases and J by 5 bases. CDR1 and CDR2 (germline): MGHRA, YSYEKL. The CDR3 runs to 18 residues. The CDR3 sequence is CASSQHIKIQGDNSPLHF. For the CDR3, the DNA is TGCGCCAGCAGCCAACATATTAAAATACAGGGGGATAATTCACCCCTCCACTTT.

The chain carries TRBV9 and TRBJ1-4, with D perhaps matching TRBD1 (5 bases). V was cut by 6 bases and J by 7 bases, with 16 bases left in between. This CDR3 has 14 amino acids. CDR1 SGDLS and CDR2 YYNGEE come from the germline V gene. The CDR3 sequence is CASTQGWGGEKLFF. The CDR3 DNA is TGTGCCAGCACTCAGGGCTGGGGTGGTGAAAAACTGTTTTTT.

This chain joins TRBV4-2 and TRBJ1-2; TRBD1 matches 7 bases. This CDR3 has 14 residues. Germline lookup yields CDR1 LGHNA and CDR2 YNFKEQ. J was trimmed by 4 bases and V by 3 bases; bases with no gene match: 5. CDR3 amino acids: CASSHGTALYGYTF. The CDR3 nucleotides are TGTGCCAGCAGCCATGGGACAGCACTCTATGGCTACACCTTC.